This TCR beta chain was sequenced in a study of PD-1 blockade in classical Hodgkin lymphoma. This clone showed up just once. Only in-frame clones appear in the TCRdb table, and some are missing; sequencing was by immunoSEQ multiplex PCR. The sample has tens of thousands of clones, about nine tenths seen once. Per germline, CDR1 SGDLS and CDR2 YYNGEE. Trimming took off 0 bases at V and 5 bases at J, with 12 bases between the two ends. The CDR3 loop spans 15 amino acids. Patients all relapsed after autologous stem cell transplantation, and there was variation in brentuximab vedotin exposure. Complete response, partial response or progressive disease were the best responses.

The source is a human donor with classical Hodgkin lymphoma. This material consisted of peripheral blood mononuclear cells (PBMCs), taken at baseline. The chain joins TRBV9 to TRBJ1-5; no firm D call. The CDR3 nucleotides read TGTGCCAGCAGCGTAGGCCCCCAGATGGATCAGCCCCAGCATTTT. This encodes CASSVGPQMDQPQHF.